This TCR beta chain was documented in a study of blood T cells in healthy people across ages. Study-level background: With template switching, about one barcoded beta molecule was captured per two T cells.

The donors, all healthy, were Caucasians living in Russia, aged about 6 to 90. Using a J-beta primer mix together with a sample-barcoded 5' primer, a second PCR was run for roughly 6 to 12 cycles. TCRdb re-called the 5' RACE reads with MiXCR, one entry per CDR3 protein. The sample lists 750,000 or so distinct CDR3 sequences; 25% were seen once. This clonotype has only a few counts. As yet, its antigen is unknown. With 8 bases removed from V and 7 bases from J, the gap between germline ends came to 12 bases. The CDR3 is 13 amino acids. The V gene's germline CDR1 is LGHDT and CDR2 YNNKEL (reference sequence). Findings and limits, study-wide: What prevented conclusive comparison of naive and antigen-experienced cells was that PBMCs were unsorted. Naive CD4+ cells and diversity were both higher in long-lived donors than in aged donors.

These data were also filed under a second study, of T cells of mothers and their children.

Sequencing used blood. The rearrangement joins TRBV3-1 to TRBJ1-6; possibly TRBD1 for D (5 bases). The sequence came from a boy aged 5-17 years in good health. CDR3 region: CASRNQGNSPLHF. As DNA, the CDR3 is TGTGCCAGCCGGAACCAGGGCAATTCACCCCTCCACTTT.